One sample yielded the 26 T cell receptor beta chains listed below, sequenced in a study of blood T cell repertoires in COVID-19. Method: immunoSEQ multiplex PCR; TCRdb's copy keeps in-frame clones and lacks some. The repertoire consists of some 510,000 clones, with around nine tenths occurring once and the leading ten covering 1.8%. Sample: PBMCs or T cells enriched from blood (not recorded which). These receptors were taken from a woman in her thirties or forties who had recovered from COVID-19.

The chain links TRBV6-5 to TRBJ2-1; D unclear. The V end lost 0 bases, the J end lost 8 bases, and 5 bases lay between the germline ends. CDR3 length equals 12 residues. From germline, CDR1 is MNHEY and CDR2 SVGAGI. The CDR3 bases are TGTGCCAGCAGTTACTCGGCGGATGAGCAGTTCTTC. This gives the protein CASSYSADEQFF.

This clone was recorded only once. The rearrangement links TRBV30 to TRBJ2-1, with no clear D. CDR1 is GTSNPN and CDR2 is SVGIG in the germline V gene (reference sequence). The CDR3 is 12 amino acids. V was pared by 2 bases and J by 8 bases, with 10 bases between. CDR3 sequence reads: CAWSPPRDEQFF. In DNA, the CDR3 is TGTGCCTGGAGTCCCCCCCGGGATGAGCAGTTCTTC.

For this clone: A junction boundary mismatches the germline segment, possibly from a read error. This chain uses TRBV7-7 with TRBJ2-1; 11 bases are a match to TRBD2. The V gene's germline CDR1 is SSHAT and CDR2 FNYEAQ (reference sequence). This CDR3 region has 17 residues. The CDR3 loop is CASSPFSGRVSYNEQFF. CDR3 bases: TGTGCTAGCAGCCCCTTTAGCGGGAGGGTATCCTACAATGAGCAGTTCTTC.

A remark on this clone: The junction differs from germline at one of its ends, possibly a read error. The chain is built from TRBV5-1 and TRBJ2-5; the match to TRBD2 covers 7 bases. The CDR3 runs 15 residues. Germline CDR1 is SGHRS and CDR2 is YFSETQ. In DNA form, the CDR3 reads TGCGCCAGCAGTTTGGGACCTAGCGGAAGGGAGACCCAGTACTTC. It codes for CASSLGPSGRETQYF.

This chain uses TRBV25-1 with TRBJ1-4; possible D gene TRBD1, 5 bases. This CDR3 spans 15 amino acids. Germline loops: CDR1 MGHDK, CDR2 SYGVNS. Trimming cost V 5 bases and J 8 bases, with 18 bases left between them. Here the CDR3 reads CASSTFRGGGEKLFF. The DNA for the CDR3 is TGTGCCAGCAGTACCTTCCGGGGCGGGGGAGAAAAACTGTTTTTT.

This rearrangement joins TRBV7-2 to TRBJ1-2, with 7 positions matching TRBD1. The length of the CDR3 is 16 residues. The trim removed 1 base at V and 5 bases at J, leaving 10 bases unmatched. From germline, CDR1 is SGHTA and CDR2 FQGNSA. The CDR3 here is CASSLEPRGLGYGYTF. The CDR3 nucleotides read TGTGCCAGCAGCTTAGAGCCCAGGGGGTTAGGGTATGGCTACACCTTC.

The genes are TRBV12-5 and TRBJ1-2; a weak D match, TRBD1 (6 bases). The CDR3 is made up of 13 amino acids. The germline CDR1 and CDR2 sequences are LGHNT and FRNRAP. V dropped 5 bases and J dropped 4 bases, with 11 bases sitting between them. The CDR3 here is CASGRTDFYGYTF. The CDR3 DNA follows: TGTGCTAGTGGTCGGACAGACTTCTATGGCTACACCTTC.

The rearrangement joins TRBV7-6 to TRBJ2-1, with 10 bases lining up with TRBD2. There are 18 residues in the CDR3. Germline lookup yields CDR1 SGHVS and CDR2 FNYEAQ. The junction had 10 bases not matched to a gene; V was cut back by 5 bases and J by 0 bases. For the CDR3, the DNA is TGTGCCAGCAGCCTCGGGGGCACTAGCGGGATCTCCTACAATGAGCAGTTCTTC. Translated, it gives CASSLGGTSGISYNEQFF.

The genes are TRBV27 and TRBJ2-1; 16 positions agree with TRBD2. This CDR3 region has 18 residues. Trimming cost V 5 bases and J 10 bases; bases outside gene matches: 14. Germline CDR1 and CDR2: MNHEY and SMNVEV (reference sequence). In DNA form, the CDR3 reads TGTGCCAGCAGTCTGGGACTAGCGGGAGGGGGGGGTCTTGACGAGCAGTTCTTC. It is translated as CASSLGLAGGGGLDEQFF.

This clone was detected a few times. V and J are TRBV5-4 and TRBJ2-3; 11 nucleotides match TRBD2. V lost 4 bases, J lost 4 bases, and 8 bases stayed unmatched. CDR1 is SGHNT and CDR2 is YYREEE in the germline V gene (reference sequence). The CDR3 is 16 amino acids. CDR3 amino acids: CASSPGASGRPDTQYF. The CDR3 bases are TGTGCCAGCAGCCCGGGGGCTAGCGGGAGGCCAGATACGCAGTATTTT.

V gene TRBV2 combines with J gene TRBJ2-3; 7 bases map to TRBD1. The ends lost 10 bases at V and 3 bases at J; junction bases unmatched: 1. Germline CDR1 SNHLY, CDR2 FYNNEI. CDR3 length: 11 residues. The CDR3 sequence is CAIQGTDTQYF. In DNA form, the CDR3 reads TGTGCCATACAGGGGACAGATACGCAGTATTTT. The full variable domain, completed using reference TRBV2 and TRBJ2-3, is EPEVTQTPSHQVTQMGQEVILRCVPISNHLYFYWYRQILGQKVEFLVSFYNNEISEKSEIFDDQFSVERPDGSNFTLKIRSTKLEDSAMYFCAIQGTDTQYFGPGTRLTVL.

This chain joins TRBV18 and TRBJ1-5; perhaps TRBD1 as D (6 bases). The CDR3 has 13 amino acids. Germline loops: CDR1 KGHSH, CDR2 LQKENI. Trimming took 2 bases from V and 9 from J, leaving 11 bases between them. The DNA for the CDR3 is TGTGCCAGCTCACCAATCGACAGGTCGCCCCAGCATTTT. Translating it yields CASSPIDRSPQHF. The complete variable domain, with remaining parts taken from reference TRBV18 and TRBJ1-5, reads NAGVMQNPRHLVRRRGQEARLRCSPMKGHSHVYWYRQLPEEGLKFMVYLQKENIIDESGMPKERFSAEFPKEGPSILRIQQVVRGDSAAYFCASSPIDRSPQHFGDGTRLSIL.

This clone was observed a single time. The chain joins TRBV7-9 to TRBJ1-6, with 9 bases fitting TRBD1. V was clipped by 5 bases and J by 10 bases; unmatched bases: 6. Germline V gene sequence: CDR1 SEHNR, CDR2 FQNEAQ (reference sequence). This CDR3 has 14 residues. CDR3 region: CASSVGQGRSPLHF. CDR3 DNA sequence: TGTGCCAGCAGCGTGGGACAGGGACGGTCACCCCTCCACTTT.

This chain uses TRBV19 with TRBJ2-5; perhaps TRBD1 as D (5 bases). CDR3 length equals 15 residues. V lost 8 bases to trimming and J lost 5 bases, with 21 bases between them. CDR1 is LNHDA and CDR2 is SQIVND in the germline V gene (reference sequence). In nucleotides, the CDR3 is TGTGCCAGTCGAGGAAGGGGCAGGTCCGGGGAGACCCAGTACTTC. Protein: CASRGRGRSGETQYF.

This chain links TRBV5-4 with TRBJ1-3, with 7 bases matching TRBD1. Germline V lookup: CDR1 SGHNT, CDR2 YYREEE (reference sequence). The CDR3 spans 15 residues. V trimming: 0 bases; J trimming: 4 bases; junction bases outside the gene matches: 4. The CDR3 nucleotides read TGTGCCAGCAGCTTGGACAGGGGTTCAGGAAACACCATATATTTT. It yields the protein CASSLDRGSGNTIYF. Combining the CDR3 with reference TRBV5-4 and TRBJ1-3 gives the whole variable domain ETGVTQSPTHLIKTRGQQVTLRCSSQSGHNTVSWYQQALGQGPQFIFQYYREEENGRGNFPPRFSGLQFPNYSSELNVNALELDDSALYLCASSLDRGSGNTIYFGEGSWLTVV.

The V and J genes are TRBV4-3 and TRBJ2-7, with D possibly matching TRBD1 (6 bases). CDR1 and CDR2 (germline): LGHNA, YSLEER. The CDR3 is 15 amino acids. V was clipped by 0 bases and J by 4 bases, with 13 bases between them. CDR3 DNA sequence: TGCGCCAGCAGCCAAGATAGGGACAACTTTTACGAGCAGTACTTC. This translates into CASSQDRDNFYEQYF.

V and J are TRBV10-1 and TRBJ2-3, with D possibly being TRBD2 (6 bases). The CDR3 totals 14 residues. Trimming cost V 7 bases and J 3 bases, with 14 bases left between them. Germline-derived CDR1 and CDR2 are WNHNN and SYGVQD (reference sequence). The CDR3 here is CASTGGLSTDTQYF. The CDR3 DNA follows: TGCGCCAGCACCGGGGGATTGTCAACAGATACGCAGTATTTT.

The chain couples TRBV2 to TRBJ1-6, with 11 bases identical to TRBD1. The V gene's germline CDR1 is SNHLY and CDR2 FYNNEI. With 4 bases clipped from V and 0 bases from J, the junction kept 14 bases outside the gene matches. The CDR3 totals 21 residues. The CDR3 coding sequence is TGTGCCAGCAGTGCTAATCGTCCCGGGACAGGGGGTACCTCCTATAATTCACCCCTCCACTTT. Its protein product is CASSANRPGTGGTSYNSPLHF.

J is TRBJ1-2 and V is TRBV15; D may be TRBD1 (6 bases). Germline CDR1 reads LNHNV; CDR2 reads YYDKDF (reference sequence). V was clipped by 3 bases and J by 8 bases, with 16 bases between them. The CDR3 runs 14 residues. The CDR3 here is CATSRATDRHGYTF. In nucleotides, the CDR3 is TGTGCCACCAGCAGGGCCACAGACAGGCACGGCTACACCTTC.

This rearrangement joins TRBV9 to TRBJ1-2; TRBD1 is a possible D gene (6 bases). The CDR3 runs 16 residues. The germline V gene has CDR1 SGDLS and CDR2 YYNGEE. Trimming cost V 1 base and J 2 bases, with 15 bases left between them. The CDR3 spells CASSVTPDSRNYGYTF. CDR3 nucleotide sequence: TGTGCCAGCAGCGTAACTCCGGACAGCCGGAACTATGGCTACACCTTC.

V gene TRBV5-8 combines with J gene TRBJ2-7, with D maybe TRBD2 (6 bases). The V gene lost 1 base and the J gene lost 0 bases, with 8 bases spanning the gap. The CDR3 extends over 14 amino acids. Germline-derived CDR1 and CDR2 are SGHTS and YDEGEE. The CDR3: CASSLWEVSYEQYF. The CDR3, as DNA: TGTGCCAGCAGCTTGTGGGAGGTCTCCTACGAGCAGTACTTC. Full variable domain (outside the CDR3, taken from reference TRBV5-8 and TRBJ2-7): EAGVTQSPTHLIKTRGQQATLRCSPISGHTSVYWYQQALGLGLQFLLWYDEGEERNRGNFPPRFSGRQFPNYSSELNVNALELEDSALYLCASSLWEVSYEQYFGPGTRLTVT.

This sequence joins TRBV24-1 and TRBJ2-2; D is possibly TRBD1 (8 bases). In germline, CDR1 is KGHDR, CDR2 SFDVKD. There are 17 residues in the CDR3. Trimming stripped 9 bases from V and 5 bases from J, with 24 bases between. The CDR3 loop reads CATSEGGGQDLTGELFF. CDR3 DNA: TGTGCCACCTCCGAAGGGGGGGGACAGGACCTAACCGGGGAGCTGTTTTTT.

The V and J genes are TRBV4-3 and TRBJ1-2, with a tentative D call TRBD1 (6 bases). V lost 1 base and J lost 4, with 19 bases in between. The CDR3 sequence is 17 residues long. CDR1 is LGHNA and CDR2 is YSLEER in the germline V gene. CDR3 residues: CASSQVLWGRGGYGYTF. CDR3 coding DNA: TGCGCCAGCAGCCAAGTGTTGTGGGGCAGGGGTGGCTATGGCTACACCTTC.

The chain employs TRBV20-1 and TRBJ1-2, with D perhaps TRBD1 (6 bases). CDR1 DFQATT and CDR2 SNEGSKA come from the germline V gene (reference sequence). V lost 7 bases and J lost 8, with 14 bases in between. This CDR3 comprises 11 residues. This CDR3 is CSVPGAGGYTF. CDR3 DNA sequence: TGCAGTGTCCCAGGGGCAGGGGGCTACACCTTC.

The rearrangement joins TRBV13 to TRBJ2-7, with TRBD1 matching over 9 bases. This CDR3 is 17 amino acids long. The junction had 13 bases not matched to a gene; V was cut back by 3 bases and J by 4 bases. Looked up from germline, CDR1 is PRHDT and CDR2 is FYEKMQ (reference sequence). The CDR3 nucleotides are TGTGCCAGCAGCTTCACGACAGGGGGGAGACCTGGGTACGAGCAGTACTTC. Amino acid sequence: CASSFTTGGRPGYEQYF.

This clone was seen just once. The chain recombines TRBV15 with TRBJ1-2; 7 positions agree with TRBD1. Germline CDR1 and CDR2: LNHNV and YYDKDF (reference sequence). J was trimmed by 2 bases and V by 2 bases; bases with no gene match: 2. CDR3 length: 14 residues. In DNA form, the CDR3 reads TGTGCCACCAGCAGACCGGGACAGAACTATGGCTACACCTTC. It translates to CATSRPGQNYGYTF.